The entry below gives a single TCR beta chain sequence along with its context. The sample holds many counts of this clonotype. The antigen it binds to is not known. Base qualities are not recorded, but no much larger clone differs from it by a single base. This sample is drawn from a study of response to subunit inactivated influenza vaccine (dated by TCRdb to the late 2010s). The study in broad terms: The study used deep quantitative T cell receptor repertoire profiling to track responses to a trivalent subunit inactivated influenza vaccine.

The receptor library was made with RT-PCR. Instrument used: Illumina HiSeq 2500. TCRdb trimmed the raw reads at Q25, called clones with MiXCR and kept productive beta chains. Here each entry gathers all rows of one CDR3 protein and keeps the most common genes and DNA. The sample includes fewer than 750,000 distinct CDR3 sequences, with around 15% observed a single time. Of the sample, 11% is held by the ten largest clones. V and J are truncated by 4 bases and 6 bases respectively, leaving an intervening sequence of 7 bases. In the germline V gene, CDR1 corresponds to SGHVS and CDR2 to FNYEAQ. Counted from cysteine to phenylalanine, this CDR3 has 12 amino acids. Only the CDR3 region is kept as DNA, spanning 36 bases read in frame from base 1. The full study reports these points: It was suggested by the authors that each seasonal influenza vaccination may recruit only a limited number of new T cells.

This receptor chain uses TRBV7-6 and TRBJ2-1; confidence is insufficient to name the D gene. The material sequenced was PBMCs from blood, taken 11 to 12 days after vaccination. The sequence came from a man aged 45-65 years who received an inactivated influenza vaccine. Donor details come from another sample of the same person, matched by shared clones. The DNA reads as follows: TGTGCCAGCAGCTCCCTGGGCAATGAGCAGTTCTTC. This codes for CASSSLGNEQFF.